Listed below are T cell receptor beta chains from one sample, sequenced in a study of blood T cell repertoires in COVID-19. Sequenced by immunoSEQ multiplex PCR; TCRdb stores in-frame clones only, minus some. The sample includes 70,000 to 75,000 clones, approximately 80% of them seen just once. Input material: peripheral blood. Receptors originate from an elderly woman with active or convalescent COVID-19. The CDR3 runs from the conserved cysteine through the conserved F or W. Clone size is not always given. Where it is, it says once, few, many or a class for expanded clones.

>-|16|TRBV5-1
CASSSTTLGQGHGYTF
>-|15|TRBV29-1
CSVSERDRPSQPQHF
>-|16|TRBV9
CASSVRGGTSTDTQYF
>-|14|TRBV30
CAWSLLTGGSPLHF
>-|15|TRBV5-4
CAGSSPNRGGGEQYF
>-|14|TRBV5-1
CASSSDRNVSPLHF
>few|17|TRBV4-1
CASSRSGAGGGTDTQYF
>-|15|TRBV6-2/TRBV6-3
CASSTPGTANEKLFF
>-|11|TRBV10-3
CAISDLNEQFF
>-|14|TRBV5-4
CASSGGTVAETQYF
>-|17|TRBV27
CASIPTSGQTFGNEQFF
>-|13|TRBV3-1/TRBV3-2
CASSQDPFPKLFF
>-|16|TRBV28
CASRSQGSGGIYGYTF
>few|18|TRBV11-3
CASSHVGLAGLPAGELFF
>once|16|TRBV7-2
CASSSVLRGNVETQYF
>once|15|TRBV3-1/TRBV3-2
CASSQVLHYSYEQYF
>-|16|TRBV6-6
CASSYLGRGPGNTIYF
>-|14|TRBV3-1/TRBV3-2
CASTFHRGGEKLFF
>-|14|TRBV5-4
CASSEGLPGSEQFF
>-|14|TRBV9
CASSVGGYGDEQFF
>-|11|TRBV27
CASSLRGGRFF
>once|15|TRBV7-8
CASSLAGGGTYGYTF
>-|19|TRBV4-1
CASSQEGTGVIATNEKLFF
>-|14|TRBV7-8
CASSSTGQNTEAFF
>-|12|TRBV2
CASSGPGNEQYF
>-|18|TRBV21-1
CASSKMIVGGVSNQPQHF
>-|17|TRBV19
CASMFFRGGSGANVLTF
>-|15|TRBV28
CASSLYYRGGNGYTF
>-|16|TRBV4-1
CASSQDNQRGYNEQFF
>-|12|TRBV27
CASSSTAYGYTF
>few|15|TRBV7-2
CASSRRQGNYNEQFF
>-|16|TRBV28
CASSLVGAGSNQPQHF
>-|15|TRBV3-1/TRBV3-2
CASSQLGGVSNEQFF
>-|13|TRBV6-5
CASRLQGEETQYF
>-|15|TRBV9
CASSATSGGRETQYF
>-|17|TRBV5-1
CASSLVGPTGGGSPLHF
>-|14|TRBV7-2
CASSWTSDFRELFF
>-|15|TRBV24-1
CATSESLNSGNTIYF
>-|15|TRBV19
CASSLNRGATSEQYF
>-|13|TRBV6-5
CASSFGAGTEAFF
>-|15|TRBV5-6
CASSLLRDGPLGYTF
>-|16|TRBV9
CASSVNPSGNQETQYF
>-|13|TRBV28
CASSPSGLYEQYF
>few|13|TRBV9
CASSVVVEGGYTF